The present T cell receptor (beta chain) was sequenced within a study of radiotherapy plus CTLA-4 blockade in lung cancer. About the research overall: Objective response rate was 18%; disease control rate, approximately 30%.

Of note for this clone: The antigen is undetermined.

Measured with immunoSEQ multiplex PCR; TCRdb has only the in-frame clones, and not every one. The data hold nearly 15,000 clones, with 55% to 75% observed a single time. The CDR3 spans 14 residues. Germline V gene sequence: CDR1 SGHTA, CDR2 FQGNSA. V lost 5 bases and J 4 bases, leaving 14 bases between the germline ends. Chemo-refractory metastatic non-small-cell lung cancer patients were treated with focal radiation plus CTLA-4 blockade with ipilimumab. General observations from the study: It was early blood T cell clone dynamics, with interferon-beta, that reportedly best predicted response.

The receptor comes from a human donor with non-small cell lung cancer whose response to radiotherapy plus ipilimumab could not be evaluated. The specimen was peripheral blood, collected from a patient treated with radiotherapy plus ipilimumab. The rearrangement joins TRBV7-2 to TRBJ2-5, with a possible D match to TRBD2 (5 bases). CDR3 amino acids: CASSQSGSIETQYF. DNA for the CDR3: TGTGCCAGCAGCCAGAGTGGGAGCATAGAGACCCAGTACTTC.